This T cell receptor (beta chain) is drawn from a study of blood T cell repertoires in COVID-19. About the research overall: PBMCs, B-cell-depleted T cells, or T cells provided the cDNA or gDNA that made up the material.

Per germline, CDR1 SGHRS and CDR2 YFSETQ. Losses at the gene ends were 0 bases for V and 6 bases for J; bases not matched to a gene: 4. The CDR3 covers 14 residues. Authors' processing steps: The authors estimated nucleated cell counts from reference gene primer amplification. Sequenced by immunoSEQ multiplex PCR; TCRdb stores in-frame clones only, minus some. The DNA gave D and trimming, while V, J and clone size come from that table. The data contain some 33,000 clones, 90% of them singletons. The TCR originated in a man in his 70s with active or convalescent COVID-19. The sample taken for sequencing was peripheral blood. The gene calls are TRBV5-1 and TRBJ2-3; 7 bases align to TRBD1. The chain's CDR3 is CASSLGRGKDTQYF. The CDR3 DNA follows: TGCGCCAGCAGCTTGGGCAGGGGGAAGGATACGCAGTATTTT.